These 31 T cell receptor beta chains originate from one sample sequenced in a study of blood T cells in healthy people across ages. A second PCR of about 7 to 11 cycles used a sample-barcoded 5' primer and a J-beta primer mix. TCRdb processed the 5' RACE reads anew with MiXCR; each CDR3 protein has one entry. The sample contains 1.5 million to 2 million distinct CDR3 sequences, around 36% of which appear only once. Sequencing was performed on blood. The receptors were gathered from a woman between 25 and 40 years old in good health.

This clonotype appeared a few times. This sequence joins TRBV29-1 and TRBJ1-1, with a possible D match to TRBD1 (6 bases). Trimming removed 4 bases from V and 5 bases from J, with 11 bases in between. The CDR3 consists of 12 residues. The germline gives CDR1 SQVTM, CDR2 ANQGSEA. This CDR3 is CSVVRRGTEAFF. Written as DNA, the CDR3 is TGCAGCGTTGTTCGCAGGGGAACTGAAGCTTTCTTT.

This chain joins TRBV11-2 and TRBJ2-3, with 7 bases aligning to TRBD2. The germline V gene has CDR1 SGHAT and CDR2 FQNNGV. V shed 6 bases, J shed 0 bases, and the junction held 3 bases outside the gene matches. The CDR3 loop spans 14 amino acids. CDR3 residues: CASSREDSTDTQYF. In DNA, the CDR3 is TGTGCCAGCAGTCGGGAGGATAGCACAGATACGCAGTATTTT.

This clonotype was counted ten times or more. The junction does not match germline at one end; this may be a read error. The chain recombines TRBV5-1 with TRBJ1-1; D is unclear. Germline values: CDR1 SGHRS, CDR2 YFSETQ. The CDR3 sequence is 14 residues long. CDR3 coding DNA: TGTGCCAGCAGTTTGGGCGGCCCGAACACTGAAGCTTTCTTT. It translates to CASSLGGPNTEAFF.

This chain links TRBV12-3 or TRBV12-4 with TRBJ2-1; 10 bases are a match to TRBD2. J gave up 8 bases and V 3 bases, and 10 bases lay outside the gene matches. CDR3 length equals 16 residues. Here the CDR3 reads CASSFGGWSGGDEQFF. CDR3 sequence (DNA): TGTGCCAGCAGTTTTGGGGGGTGGAGCGGGGGGGATGAGCAGTTCTTC.

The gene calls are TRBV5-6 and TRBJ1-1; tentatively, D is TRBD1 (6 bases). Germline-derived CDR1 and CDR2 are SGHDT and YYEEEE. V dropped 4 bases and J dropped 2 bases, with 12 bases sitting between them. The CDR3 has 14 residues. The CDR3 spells CASSPRGFNTEAFF. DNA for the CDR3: TGTGCCAGCAGCCCCAGGGGCTTTAACACTGAAGCTTTCTTT.

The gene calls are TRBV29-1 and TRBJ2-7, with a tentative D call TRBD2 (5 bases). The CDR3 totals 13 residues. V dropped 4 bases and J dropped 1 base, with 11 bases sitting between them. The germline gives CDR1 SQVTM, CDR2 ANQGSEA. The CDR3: CSVVAEASYEQYF. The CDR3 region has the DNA TGCAGCGTTGTGGCGGAGGCTTCCTACGAGCAGTACTTC.

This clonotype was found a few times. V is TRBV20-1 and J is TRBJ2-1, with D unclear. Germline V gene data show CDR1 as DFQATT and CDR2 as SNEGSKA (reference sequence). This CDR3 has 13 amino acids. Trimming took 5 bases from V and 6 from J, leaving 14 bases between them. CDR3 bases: TGCAGTGCTTTCAGACCTAAGGGCAATGAGCAGTTCTTC. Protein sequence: CSAFRPKGNEQFF.

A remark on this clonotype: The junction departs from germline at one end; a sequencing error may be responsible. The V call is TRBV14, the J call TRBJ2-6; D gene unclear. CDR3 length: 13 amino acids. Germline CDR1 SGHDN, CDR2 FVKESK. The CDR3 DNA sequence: TGTGCCAGCAGCCAGTCTGAGGCCAACGTCCTGACTTTC. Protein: CASSQSEANVLTF. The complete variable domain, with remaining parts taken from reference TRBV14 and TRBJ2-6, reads EAGVTQFPSHSVIEKGQTVTLRCDPISGHDNLYWYRRVMGKEIKFLLHFVKESKQDESGMPNNRFLAERTGGTYSTLKVQPAELEDSGVYFCASSQSEANVLTFGAGSRLTVL.

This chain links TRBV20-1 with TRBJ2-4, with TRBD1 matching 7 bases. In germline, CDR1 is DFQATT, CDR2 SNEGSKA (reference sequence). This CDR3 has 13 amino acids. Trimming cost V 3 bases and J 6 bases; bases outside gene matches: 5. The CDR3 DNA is TGCAGTGCTAGTGACAGGGTAACAAACATTCAGTACTTC. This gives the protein CSASDRVTNIQYF.

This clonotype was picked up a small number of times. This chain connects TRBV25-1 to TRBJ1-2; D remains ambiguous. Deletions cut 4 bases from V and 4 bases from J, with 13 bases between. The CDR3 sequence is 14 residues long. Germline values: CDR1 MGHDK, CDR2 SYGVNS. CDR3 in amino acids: CASSGPGFGYGYTF. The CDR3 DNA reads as TGTGCCAGCAGTGGTCCGGGGTTCGGCTATGGCTACACCTTC.

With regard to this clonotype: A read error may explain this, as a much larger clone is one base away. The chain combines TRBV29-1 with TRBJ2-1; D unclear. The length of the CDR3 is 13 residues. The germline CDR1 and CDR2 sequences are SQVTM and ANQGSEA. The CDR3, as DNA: TGCAGCGTCAGGACGCTCCCCTACAATGGGCAGTTCTTC. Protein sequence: CSVRTLPYNGQFF.

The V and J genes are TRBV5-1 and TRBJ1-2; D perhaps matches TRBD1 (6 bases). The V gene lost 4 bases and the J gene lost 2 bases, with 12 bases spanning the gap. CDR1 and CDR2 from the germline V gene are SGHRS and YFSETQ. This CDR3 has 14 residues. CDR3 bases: TGCGCCAGCAGCGTGGACAGTTCCAACTATGGCTACACCTTC. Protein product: CASSVDSSNYGYTF. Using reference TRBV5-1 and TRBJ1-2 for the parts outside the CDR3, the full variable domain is KAGVTQTPRYLIKTRGQQVTLSCSPISGHRSVSWYQQTPGQGLQFLFEYFSETQRNKGNFPGRFSGRQFSNSRSEMNVSTLELGDSALYLCASSVDSSNYGYTFGSGTRLTVV.

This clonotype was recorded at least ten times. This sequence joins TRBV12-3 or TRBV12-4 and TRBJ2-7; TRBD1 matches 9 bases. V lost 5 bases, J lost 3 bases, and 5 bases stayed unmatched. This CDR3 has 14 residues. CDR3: CASSAGQGIYEQYF. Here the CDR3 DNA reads TGTGCCAGCAGTGCGGGACAGGGCATCTACGAGCAGTACTTC.

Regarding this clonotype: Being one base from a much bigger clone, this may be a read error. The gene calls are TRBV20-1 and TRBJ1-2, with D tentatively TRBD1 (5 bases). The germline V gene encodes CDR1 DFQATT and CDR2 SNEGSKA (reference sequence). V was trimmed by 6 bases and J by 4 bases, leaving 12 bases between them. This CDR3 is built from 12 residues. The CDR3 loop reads CSASTDAYGYTF. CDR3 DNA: TGCAGTGCCTCGACAGACGCCTATGGCTACACCTTC.

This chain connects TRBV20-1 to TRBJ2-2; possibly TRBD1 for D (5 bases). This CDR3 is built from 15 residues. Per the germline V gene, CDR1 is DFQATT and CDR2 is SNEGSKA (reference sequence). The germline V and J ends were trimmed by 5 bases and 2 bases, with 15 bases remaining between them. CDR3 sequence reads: CSAYGSGKNTGELFF. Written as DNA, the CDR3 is TGCAGTGCTTATGGATCAGGGAAAAACACCGGGGAGCTGTTTTTT.

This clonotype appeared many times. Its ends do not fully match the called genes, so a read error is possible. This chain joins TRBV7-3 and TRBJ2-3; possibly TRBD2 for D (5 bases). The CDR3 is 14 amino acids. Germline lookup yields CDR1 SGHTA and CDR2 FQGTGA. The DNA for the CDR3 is TGTGCCAGCAGCCTCAGCGGAAGCAGAGATACGCAGTATTTT. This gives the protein CASSLSGSRDTQYF.

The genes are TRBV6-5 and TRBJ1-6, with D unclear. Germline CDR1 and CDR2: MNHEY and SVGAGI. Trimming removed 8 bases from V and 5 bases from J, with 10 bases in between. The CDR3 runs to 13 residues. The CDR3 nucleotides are TGTGCCAGCTCACGCGGAAATAATTCACCCCTCCACTTT. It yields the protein CASSRGNNSPLHF.

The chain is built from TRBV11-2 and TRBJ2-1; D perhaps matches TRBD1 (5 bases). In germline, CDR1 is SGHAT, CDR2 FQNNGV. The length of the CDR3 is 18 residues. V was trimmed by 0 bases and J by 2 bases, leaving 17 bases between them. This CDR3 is CASSLDLPQGKTYNEQFF. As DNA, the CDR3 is TGTGCCAGCAGCTTAGATCTTCCCCAGGGCAAGACCTACAATGAGCAGTTCTTC.

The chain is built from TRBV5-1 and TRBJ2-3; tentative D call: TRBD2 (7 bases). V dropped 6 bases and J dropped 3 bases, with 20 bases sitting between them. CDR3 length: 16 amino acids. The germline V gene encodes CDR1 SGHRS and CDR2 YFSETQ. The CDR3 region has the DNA TGCGCCAGCACCATACGAGGCGGGGGCGGAACAGATACGCAGTATTTT. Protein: CASTIRGGGGTDTQYF.

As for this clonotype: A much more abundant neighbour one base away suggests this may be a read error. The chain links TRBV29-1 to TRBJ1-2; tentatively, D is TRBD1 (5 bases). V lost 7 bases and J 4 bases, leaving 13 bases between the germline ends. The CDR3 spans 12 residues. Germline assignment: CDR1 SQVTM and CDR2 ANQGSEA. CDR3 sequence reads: CSGEVGPYGYTF. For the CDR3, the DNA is TGCAGCGGTGAGGTGGGGCCCTATGGCTACACCTTC.

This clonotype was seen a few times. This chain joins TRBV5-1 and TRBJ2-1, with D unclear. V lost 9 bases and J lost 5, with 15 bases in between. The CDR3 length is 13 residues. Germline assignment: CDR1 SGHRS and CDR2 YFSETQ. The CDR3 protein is CATKRHTDNEQFF. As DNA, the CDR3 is TGCGCCACCAAGAGACACACAGACAATGAGCAGTTCTTC.

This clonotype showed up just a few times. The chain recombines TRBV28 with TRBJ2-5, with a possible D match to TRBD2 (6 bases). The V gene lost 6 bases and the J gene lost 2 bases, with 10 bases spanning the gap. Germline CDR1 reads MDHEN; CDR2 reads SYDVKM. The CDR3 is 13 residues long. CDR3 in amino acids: CASSGTPQETQYF. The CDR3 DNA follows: TGTGCCAGCAGCGGGACTCCTCAAGAGACCCAGTACTTC. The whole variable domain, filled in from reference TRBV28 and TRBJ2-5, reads DVKVTQSSRYLVKRTGEKVFLECVQDMDHENMFWYRQDPGLGLRLIYFSYDVKMKEKGDIPEGYSVSREKKERFSLILESASTNQTSMYLCASSGTPQETQYFGPGTRLLVL.

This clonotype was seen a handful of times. CDR3 residues: CASSLTWGGGGQPQHF. As DNA, the CDR3 is TGTGCCAGCAGCCTAACTTGGGGGGGCGGCGGTCAGCCCCAGCATTTT. The rearrangement joins TRBV7-2 to TRBJ1-5, with D perhaps TRBD1 (6 bases). Germline V gene lookup returns CDR1 SGHTA and CDR2 FQGNSA. The CDR3 contains 16 residues. V was cut by 5 bases and J by 6 bases, with 20 bases left in between.

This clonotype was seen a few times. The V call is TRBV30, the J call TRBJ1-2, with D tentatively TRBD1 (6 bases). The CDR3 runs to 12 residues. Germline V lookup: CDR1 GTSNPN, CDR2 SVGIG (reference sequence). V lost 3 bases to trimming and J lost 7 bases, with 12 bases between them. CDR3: CAWSAQGGGYTF. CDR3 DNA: TGTGCCTGGAGCGCACAGGGAGGTGGCTACACCTTC.

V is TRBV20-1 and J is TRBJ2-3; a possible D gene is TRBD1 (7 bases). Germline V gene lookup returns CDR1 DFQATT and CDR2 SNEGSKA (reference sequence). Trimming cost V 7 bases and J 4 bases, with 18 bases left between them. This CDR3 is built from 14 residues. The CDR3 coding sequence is TGCAGTGGGAGGGGGCCCCCTCGGGCAGATACGCAGTATTTT. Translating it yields CSGRGPPRADTQYF.

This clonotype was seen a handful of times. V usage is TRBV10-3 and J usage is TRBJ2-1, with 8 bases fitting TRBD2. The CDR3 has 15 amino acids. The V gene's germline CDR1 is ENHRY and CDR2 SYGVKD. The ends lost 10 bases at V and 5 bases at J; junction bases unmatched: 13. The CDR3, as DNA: TGTGCCACCTACCCTAAGGGGCGGGAGGACAATGAGCAGTTCTTC. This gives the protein CATYPKGREDNEQFF.

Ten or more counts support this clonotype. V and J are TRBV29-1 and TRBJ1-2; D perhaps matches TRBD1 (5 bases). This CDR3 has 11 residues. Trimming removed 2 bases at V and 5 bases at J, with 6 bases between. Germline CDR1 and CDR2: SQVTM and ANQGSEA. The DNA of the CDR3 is TGCAGCGTTGAATGGGGGTATGGCTACACCTTC. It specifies CSVEWGYGYTF.

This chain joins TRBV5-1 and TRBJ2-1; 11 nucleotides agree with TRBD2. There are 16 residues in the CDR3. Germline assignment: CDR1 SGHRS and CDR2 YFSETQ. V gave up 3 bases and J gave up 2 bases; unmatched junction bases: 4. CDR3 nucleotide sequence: TGCGCCAGCAGCTATAGCGGGGGGGCGGCCTACAATGAGCAGTTCTTC. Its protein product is CASSYSGGAAYNEQFF.

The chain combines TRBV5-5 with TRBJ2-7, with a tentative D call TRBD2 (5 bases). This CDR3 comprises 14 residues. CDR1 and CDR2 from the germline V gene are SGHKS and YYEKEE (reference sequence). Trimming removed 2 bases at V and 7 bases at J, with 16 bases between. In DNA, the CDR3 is TGTGCCAGCAGCTTAGGACCGACCACGGGAGAGCAGTACTTC. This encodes CASSLGPTTGEQYF.

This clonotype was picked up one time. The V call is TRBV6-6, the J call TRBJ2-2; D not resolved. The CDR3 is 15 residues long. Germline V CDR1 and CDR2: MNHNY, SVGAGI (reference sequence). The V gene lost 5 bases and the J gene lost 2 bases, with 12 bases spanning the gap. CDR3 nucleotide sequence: TGTGCCAGCAGTGTTGACTTGATAAACACCGGGGAGCTGTTTTTT. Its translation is CASSVDLINTGELFF.

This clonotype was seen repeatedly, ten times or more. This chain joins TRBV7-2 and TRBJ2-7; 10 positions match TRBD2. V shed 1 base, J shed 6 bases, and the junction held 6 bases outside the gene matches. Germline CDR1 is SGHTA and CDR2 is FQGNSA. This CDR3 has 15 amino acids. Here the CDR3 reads CASSLGRASGSEQYF. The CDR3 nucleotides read TGTGCCAGCAGCTTAGGAAGGGCTAGCGGGAGCGAGCAGTACTTC.